This TCR beta chain was captured in a study of response to subunit inactivated influenza vaccine. The CDR3 runs 11 residues. The V gene lost 3 bases and the J gene lost 9 bases, with 6 bases spanning the gap. This clonotype was seen only a few times. MiXCR, run by TCRdb on the RT-PCR reads, gives a single entry per CDR3 protein. The data contain about 180,000 distinct CDR3 sequences, about 10% of them seen just once; the ten biggest clones take up approximately 35%. The chain recombines TRBV12-3 or TRBV12-4 with TRBJ2-1, with a possible D match to TRBD1 (5 bases). This sequence originates from a man between 50 and 75 years old who received an inactivated influenza vaccine. Sequenced here: CD8+ T cells sorted from PBMCs, sampled 23 months after vaccination. This CDR3 is CASSLQGEQFF. The CDR3, as DNA: TGTGCCAGCAGTTTGCAGGGTGAGCAGTTCTTC.